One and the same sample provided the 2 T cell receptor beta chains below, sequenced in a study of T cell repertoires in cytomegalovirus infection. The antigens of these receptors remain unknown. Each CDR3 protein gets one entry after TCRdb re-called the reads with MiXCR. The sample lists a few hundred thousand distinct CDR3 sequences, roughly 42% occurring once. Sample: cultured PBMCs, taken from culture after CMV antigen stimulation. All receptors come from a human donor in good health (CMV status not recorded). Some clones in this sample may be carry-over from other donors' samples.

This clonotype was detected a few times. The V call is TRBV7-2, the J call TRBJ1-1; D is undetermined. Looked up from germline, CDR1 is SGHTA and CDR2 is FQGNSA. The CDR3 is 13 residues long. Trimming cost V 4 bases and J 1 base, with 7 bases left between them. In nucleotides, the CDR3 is TGTGCCAGCAGCTGGAGACCGAACACTGAAGCTTTCTTT. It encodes CASSWRPNTEAFF.

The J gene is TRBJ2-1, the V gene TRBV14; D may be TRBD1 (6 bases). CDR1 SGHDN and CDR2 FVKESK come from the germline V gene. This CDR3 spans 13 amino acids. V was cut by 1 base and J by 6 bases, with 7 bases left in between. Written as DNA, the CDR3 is TGTGCCAGCAGCCAAGGCAGGGGCAATGAGCAGTTCTTC. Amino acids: CASSQGRGNEQFF.